Each of the 21 T cell receptor beta chains below was sequenced from the same sample in a study of CD8 T cells in ankylosing spondylitis (dated by TCRdb to about 2017). General conclusions and limits of the study: A TCR beta motif of eight highly homologous amino acid variants appeared characteristic of blood from ankylosing spondylitis patients.

Library generation was performed with 5' RACE. The sample was run on an Illumina HiSeq 2500. The public reads were reanalyzed by TCRdb: fastp trimming at Q25, MiXCR alignment, in-frame beta chains only. A single entry per CDR3 protein holds the most common genes and DNA from its merged rows. In this sample the table shows some 400,000 distinct CDR3 sequences, about a fifth of which occur a single time. The ten largest clonotypes hold roughly 16% of the sample. These receptors have no identified antigens. Sequencing input: blood, either unsorted or a sorted T cell fraction (not recorded which). The receptors were gathered from a male donor with ankylosing spondylitis.

This clonotype was seen only a few times. At one end the junction does not follow the germline gene, possibly because of a read error. The genes are TRBV7-9 and TRBJ2-5; TRBD2 is a possible D gene (6 bases). Germline V gives CDR1 SEHNR, CDR2 FQNEAQ (reference sequence). The CDR3 extends over 11 amino acids. CDR3 sequence reads: CASSFPGAGPF. The CDR3 bases are TGTGCCAGCAGCTTTCCGGGAGCTGGACCCTTC.

Here the CDR3 DNA reads TGTGCCAGCAGCGCCTCGTCCCGCCCCAACTATGGCTACACCTTC. Amino acid sequence: CASSASSRPNYGYTF. The chain joins TRBV9 to TRBJ1-2; D not resolved. The germline gives CDR1 SGDLS, CDR2 YYNGEE. The CDR3 is 15 amino acids. Trimming took off 3 bases at V and 2 bases at J, with 14 bases between the two ends.

The CDR3: CASSQARGTSGRFGTGELFF. In DNA form, the CDR3 reads TGCGCCAGCAGCCAAGCAAGGGGGACTAGCGGGAGGTTCGGCACCGGGGAGCTGTTTTTT. The gene calls are TRBV4-1 and TRBJ2-2; 15 positions match TRBD2. CDR3 length: 20 amino acids. CDR1 and CDR2 (germline): MGHRA, YSYEKL. V lost 1 base and J lost 4; bases outside the gene matches: 10.

This chain joins TRBV5-1 and TRBJ1-1; the D is unclear. CDR1 and CDR2 from the germline V gene are SGHRS and YFSETQ. The CDR3 length is 14 residues. The V and J ends lost 0 bases and 1 base respectively, with 7 bases between them. In nucleotides, the CDR3 is TGCGCCAGCAGCTTGGTACAGAAGAACACTGAAGCTTTCTTT. Translation: CASSLVQKNTEAFF. Full variable domain (outside the CDR3, taken from reference TRBV5-1 and TRBJ1-1): KAGVTQTPRYLIKTRGQQVTLSCSPISGHRSVSWYQQTPGQGLQFLFEYFSETQRNKGNFPGRFSGRQFSNSRSEMNVSTLELGDSALYLCASSLVQKNTEAFFGQGTRLTVV.

The CDR3 DNA is TGTGCCAGCAGCCCAACTAGCGGAAAAAACACCGGGGAGCTGTTTTTT. Residues: CASSPTSGKNTGELFF. The rearrangement uses TRBV4-2 and TRBJ2-2; 8 bases fit TRBD2. The CDR3 runs to 16 residues. CDR1 LGHNA and CDR2 YNFKEQ come from the germline V gene. Trimming cost V 4 bases and J 2 bases; bases outside gene matches: 6.

A few counts support this clonotype. The chain carries TRBV25-1 and TRBJ2-3; the D is unclear. Trimming removed 1 base from V and 0 bases from J, with 8 bases in between. This CDR3 is built from 15 residues. Germline CDR1 MGHDK, CDR2 SYGVNS. The CDR3 sequence is CASSESVGSTDTQYF. CDR3 DNA sequence: TGTGCCAGCAGTGAATCTGTGGGTAGCACAGATACGCAGTATTTT.

This clonotype was detected a few times. This sequence joins TRBV29-1 and TRBJ2-1; possible D gene TRBD1, 6 bases. This CDR3 has 13 residues. Trimming took off 8 bases at V and 1 base at J, with 12 bases between the two ends. The germline gives CDR1 SQVTM, CDR2 ANQGSEA. CDR3 DNA: TGCAGCAAAGCTCAGGGGTCCTACAATGAGCAGTTCTTC. This sequence encodes CSKAQGSYNEQFF.

The rearrangement uses TRBV5-1 and TRBJ2-4, with TRBD1 matching over 8 bases. J lost 5 bases, V lost 2 bases, and 6 bases had no gene match. CDR1 and CDR2 from the germline V gene are SGHRS and YFSETQ. This CDR3 contains 15 residues. In DNA, the CDR3 is TGCGCCAGCAGCTTCGGATCAGGGGGCGAAAACATTCAGTACTTC. Protein sequence: CASSFGSGGENIQYF. Filled out from reference TRBV5-1 and TRBJ2-4, the complete variable domain reads KAGVTQTPRYLIKTRGQQVTLSCSPISGHRSVSWYQQTPGQGLQFLFEYFSETQRNKGNFPGRFSGRQFSNSRSEMNVSTLELGDSALYLCASSFGSGGENIQYFGAGTRLSVL.

This clonotype was counted ten times or more. V usage is TRBV12-3 or TRBV12-4 and J usage is TRBJ2-4, with 8 bases fitting TRBD2. This CDR3 region has 16 residues. V was pared by 3 bases and J by 0 bases, with 4 bases of the junction left unmatched. This chain's CDR3 is CASSFRGGLAKNIQYF. The CDR3 nucleotides read TGTGCCAGCAGTTTTCGGGGGGGCTTAGCCAAAAACATTCAGTACTTC.

This clonotype was observed a handful of times. The chain carries TRBV12-3 or TRBV12-4 and TRBJ2-5; D is ambiguous. The CDR3 runs 14 residues. V was shortened by 1 base and J by 4 bases, with 10 bases between the two germline ends. CDR3 amino acids: CASSLGRKGETQYF. CDR3 nucleotides: TGTGCCAGCAGTTTAGGGCGGAAAGGAGAGACCCAGTACTTC.

The V gene is TRBV20-1, the J gene TRBJ1-6; TRBD1 might be the D (6 bases). In germline, CDR1 is DFQATT, CDR2 SNEGSKA (reference sequence). Trimming pared 6 bases from V and 8 bases from J, leaving 14 bases between. The CDR3 sequence is 13 residues long. CDR3 bases: TGCAGTGCAAAGACAGGCGCAGATTCACCCCTCCACTTT. This translates into CSAKTGADSPLHF.

The chain uses TRBV27 and TRBJ2-1; TRBD2 matches 12 bases. CDR1 and CDR2 from the germline V gene are MNHEY and SMNVEV (reference sequence). J lost 1 base, V lost 5 bases, and 6 bases had no gene match. The CDR3 totals 17 residues. CDR3 DNA: TGTGCCAGCAGTAGAAGACTAGCGGGAGATTCCTACAATGAGCAGTTCTTC. This translates into CASSRRLAGDSYNEQFF.

This chain joins TRBV7-2 and TRBJ1-5, with TRBD1 as a possible D gene (5 bases). CDR1 and CDR2 (germline): SGHTA, FQGNSA. The V and J ends lost 5 bases and 3 bases respectively, with 20 bases between them. The CDR3 is 17 residues long. The CDR3 region has the DNA TGTGCCAGCAGCCCCTTACAGGTGGAAGGCAACAATCAGCCCCAGCATTTT. Residues: CASSPLQVEGNNQPQHF.

This clonotype was seen only once. The chain employs TRBV4-3 and TRBJ2-4; maybe TRBD2 (6 bases). This CDR3 comprises 16 residues. Germline V gene sequence: CDR1 LGHNA, CDR2 YSLEER. V lost 3 bases to trimming and J lost 8 bases, with 20 bases between them. CDR3 sequence: CASSQTILRPGDIQYF. The CDR3 DNA follows: TGCGCCAGCAGCCAGACGATCCTCCGCCCGGGGGACATTCAGTACTTC.

The chain is built from TRBV20-1 and TRBJ1-5; D is perhaps TRBD1 (6 bases). The CDR3 is made up of 12 amino acids. Germline lookup yields CDR1 DFQATT and CDR2 SNEGSKA (reference sequence). V was clipped by 1 base and J by 8 bases, with 9 bases between them. The CDR3 sequence is CSARGGGEPQHF. The CDR3 DNA sequence: TGCAGTGCTAGAGGAGGGGGAGAGCCCCAGCATTTT.

The rearrangement uses TRBV9 and TRBJ2-5; D is possibly TRBD1 (6 bases). The CDR3 is made up of 13 amino acids. The ends were cut back, 6 bases at V and 0 bases at J, with 9 bases in the middle. The germline gives CDR1 SGDLS, CDR2 YYNGEE. The CDR3 is CASNRDNQETQYF. The CDR3 nucleotides read TGTGCCAGCAACAGGGACAACCAAGAGACCCAGTACTTC.

This clonotype was counted only a few times. V is TRBV4-3 and J is TRBJ2-5; 15 bases match TRBD2. The length of the CDR3 is 19 residues. Germline CDR1 and CDR2: LGHNA and YSLEER. J gave up 2 bases and V 0 bases, and 7 bases lay outside the gene matches. The CDR3 here is CASSQDLGLAGGDQETQYF. The CDR3 DNA follows: TGCGCCAGCAGCCAAGATCTGGGACTAGCGGGAGGAGATCAAGAGACCCAGTACTTC.

This clonotype occurred a few times. The chain carries TRBV28 and TRBJ2-1, with TRBD2 matching over 7 bases. J was trimmed by 2 bases and V by 4 bases; bases with no gene match: 5. The CDR3 is 15 amino acids. Germline V gives CDR1 MDHEN, CDR2 SYDVKM. The DNA of the CDR3 is TGTGCCAGCAGTTGGAGCGGGGAGCCCTACAATGAGCAGTTCTTC. Protein sequence: CASSWSGEPYNEQFF.

This clonotype was counted only a few times. The V call is TRBV9, the J call TRBJ2-1, with 7 bases aligning to TRBD2. The CDR3 extends over 16 amino acids. The V segment lost 3 bases and the J segment 0 bases; nucleotides outside the gene matches: 6. Looked up from germline, CDR1 is SGDLS and CDR2 is YYNGEE. This CDR3 is CASSATSASSYNEQFF. The CDR3 DNA follows: TGTGCCAGCAGCGCCACTAGCGCGAGCTCCTACAATGAGCAGTTCTTC.

This rearrangement joins TRBV20-1 to TRBJ2-6; TRBD2 is a possible D gene (6 bases). This CDR3 spans 17 amino acids. From germline, CDR1 is DFQATT and CDR2 SNEGSKA (reference sequence). The V end lost 0 bases, the J end lost 0 bases, and 12 bases lay between the germline ends. This CDR3 is CSAREVAGFSGANVLTF. The CDR3 DNA reads TGCAGTGCTAGAGAGGTGGCGGGATTCTCTGGGGCCAACGTCCTGACTTTC.

The sample holds a few counts of this clonotype. This chain joins TRBV15 and TRBJ1-3; D call uncertain. The germline CDR1 and CDR2 sequences are LNHNV and YYDKDF (reference sequence). V was cut by 4 bases and J by 12 bases, with 22 bases left in between. CDR3 length equals 15 residues. The CDR3 sequence: CATSIHYSAGSIIYF. For the CDR3, the DNA is TGTGCCACCAGCATACACTACTCTGCGGGCTCGATCATATATTTT.